This record covers a single T cell receptor beta chain. Its target is unknown. V dropped 8 bases and J dropped 4; count of bases not matched to a gene: 5. Per germline, CDR1 KGHSH and CDR2 LQKENI. This CDR3 comprises 13 residues. The source of the sample is a study of cytomegalovirus exposure and HLA in healthy donors. Study details: The same platform as the approximately 700 first-cohort repertoires was used for the 110 or so validation repertoires, a later analysis reported. Points from the study as a whole: In vitro assays verified that a few CMV-associated chains recognized CMV antigens specifically. TCR beta chains numbering more than 150 were designated cytomegalovirus-associated.

The protocol was immunoSEQ multiplex PCR, while the TCRdb copy is restricted to in-frame clones and leaves out a portion. The sample records 250,000 to 350,000 clones, around 87% being singletons. The receptor was derived from a woman younger than 45 in good health and CMV-seropositive. The specimen was PBMCs. The chain links TRBV18 to TRBJ2-5; TRBD1 agrees at 9 bases. CDR3 nucleotides: TGTGCCAGCGGGGGACAGGGAGGAGAGACCCAGTACTTC. It codes for CASGGQGGETQYF. Based on the CDR3 plus reference TRBV18 and TRBJ2-5, the full variable domain is NAGVMQNPRHLVRRRGQEARLRCSPMKGHSHVYWYRQLPEEGLKFMVYLQKENIIDESGMPKERFSAEFPKEGPSILRIQQVVRGDSAAYFCASGGQGGETQYFGPGTRLLVL.